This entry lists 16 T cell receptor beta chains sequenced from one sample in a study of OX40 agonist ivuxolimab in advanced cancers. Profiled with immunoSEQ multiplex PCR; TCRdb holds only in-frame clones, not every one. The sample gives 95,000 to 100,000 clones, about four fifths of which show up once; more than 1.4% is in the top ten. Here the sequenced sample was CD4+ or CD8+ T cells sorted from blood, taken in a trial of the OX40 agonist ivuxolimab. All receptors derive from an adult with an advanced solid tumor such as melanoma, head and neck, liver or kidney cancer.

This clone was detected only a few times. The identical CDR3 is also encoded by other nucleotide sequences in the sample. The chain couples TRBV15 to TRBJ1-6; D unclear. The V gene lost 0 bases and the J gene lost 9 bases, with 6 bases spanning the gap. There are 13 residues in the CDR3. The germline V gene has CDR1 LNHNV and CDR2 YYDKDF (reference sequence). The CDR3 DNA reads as TGTGCCACCAGCAGAGATCGAAGTTCACCCCTCCACTTT. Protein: CATSRDRSSPLHF.

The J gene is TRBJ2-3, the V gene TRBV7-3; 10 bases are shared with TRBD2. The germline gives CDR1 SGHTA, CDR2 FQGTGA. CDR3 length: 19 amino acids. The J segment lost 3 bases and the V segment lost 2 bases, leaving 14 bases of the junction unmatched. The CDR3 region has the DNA TGTGCCAGCAGCTTAGCCAGCGGGAGGGAGAATTCGGTTACAGATACGCAGTATTTT. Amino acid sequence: CASSLASGRENSVTDTQYF.

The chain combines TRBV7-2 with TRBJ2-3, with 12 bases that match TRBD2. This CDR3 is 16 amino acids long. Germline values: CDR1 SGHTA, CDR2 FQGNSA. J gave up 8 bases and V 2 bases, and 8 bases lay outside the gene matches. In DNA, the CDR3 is TGTGCCAGCAGCTTATCGACTAGCGGGGGTGGAAGTACGCAGTATTTT. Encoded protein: CASSLSTSGGGSTQYF. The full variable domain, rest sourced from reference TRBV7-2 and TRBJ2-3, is GAGVSQSPSNKVTEKGKDVELRCDPISGHTALYWYRQSLGQGLEFLIYFQGNSAPDKSGLPSDRFSAERTGGSVSTLTIQRTQQEDSAVYLCASSLSTSGGGSTQYFGPGTRLTVL.

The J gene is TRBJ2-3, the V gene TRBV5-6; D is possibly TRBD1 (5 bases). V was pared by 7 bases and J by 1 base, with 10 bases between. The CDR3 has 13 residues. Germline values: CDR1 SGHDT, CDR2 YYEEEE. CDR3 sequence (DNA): TGTGCCAGCGCGTTAGGGGGCACAGATACGCAGTATTTT. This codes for CASALGGTDTQYF.

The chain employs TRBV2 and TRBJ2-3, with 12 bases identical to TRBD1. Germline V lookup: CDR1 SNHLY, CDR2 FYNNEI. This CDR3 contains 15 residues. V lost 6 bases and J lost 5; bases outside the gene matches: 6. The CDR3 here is CASSTGTGGLDTQYF. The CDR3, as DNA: TGTGCCAGCAGCACCGGGACAGGGGGCTTAGATACGCAGTATTTT.

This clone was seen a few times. This CDR3 reads CASRNTGGTEAFF. CDR3 nucleotide sequence: TGTGCCAGCAGAAACACGGGGGGAACTGAAGCTTTCTTT. This chain links TRBV27 with TRBJ1-1, with D possibly being TRBD1 (5 bases). V lost 6 bases and J lost 5, with 13 bases in between. The germline V gene has CDR1 MNHEY and CDR2 SMNVEV (reference sequence). The CDR3 runs 13 residues.

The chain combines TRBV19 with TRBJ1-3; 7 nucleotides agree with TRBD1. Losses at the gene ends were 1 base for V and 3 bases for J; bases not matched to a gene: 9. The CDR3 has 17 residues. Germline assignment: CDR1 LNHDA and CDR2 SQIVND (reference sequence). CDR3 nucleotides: TGTGCCAGTAGTATAGGTCGGGGACAGTCCGTTGGAAACACCATATATTTT. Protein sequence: CASSIGRGQSVGNTIYF.

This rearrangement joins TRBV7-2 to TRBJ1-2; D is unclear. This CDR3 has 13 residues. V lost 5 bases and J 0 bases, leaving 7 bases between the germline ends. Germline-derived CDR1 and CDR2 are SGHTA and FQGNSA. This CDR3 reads CASSPGTNYGYTF. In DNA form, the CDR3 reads TGTGCCAGCAGCCCTGGGACTAACTATGGCTACACCTTC. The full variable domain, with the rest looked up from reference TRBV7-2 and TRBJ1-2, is GAGVSQSPSNKVTEKGKDVELRCDPISGHTALYWYRQSLGQGLEFLIYFQGNSAPDKSGLPSDRFSAERTGGSVSTLTIQRTQQEDSAVYLCASSPGTNYGYTFGSGTRLTVV.

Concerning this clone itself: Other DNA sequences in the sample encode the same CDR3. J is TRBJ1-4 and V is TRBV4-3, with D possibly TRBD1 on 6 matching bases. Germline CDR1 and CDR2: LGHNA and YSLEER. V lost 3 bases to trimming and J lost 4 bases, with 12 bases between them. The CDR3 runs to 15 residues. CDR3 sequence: CASSQHRADNEKLFF. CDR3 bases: TGCGCCAGCAGCCAGCACAGGGCTGATAATGAAAAACTGTTTTTT.

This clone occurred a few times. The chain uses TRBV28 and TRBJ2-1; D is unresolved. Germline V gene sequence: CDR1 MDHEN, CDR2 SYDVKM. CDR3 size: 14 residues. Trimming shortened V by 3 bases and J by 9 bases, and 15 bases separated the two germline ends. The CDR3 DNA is TGTGCCAGCAGTTTGGGGTTAAAGAGGAGTGAGCAGTTCTTC. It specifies CASSLGLKRSEQFF.

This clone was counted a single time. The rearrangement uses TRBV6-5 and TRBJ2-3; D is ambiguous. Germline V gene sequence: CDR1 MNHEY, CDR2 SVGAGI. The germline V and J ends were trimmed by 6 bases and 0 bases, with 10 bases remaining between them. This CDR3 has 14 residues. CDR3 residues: CASRTGLSTDTQYF. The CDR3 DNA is TGTGCCAGCAGGACGGGCCTTAGCACAGATACGCAGTATTTT.

The CDR3 bases are TGCGCCAGCAGCCAAGATCCCGGGGGGGCCCTAGGAGATACGCAGTATTTT. It specifies CASSQDPGGALGDTQYF. The gene calls are TRBV4-1 and TRBJ2-3, with TRBD2 identical over 8 bases. J gave up 5 bases and V 0 bases, and 10 bases lay outside the gene matches. The germline V gene encodes CDR1 MGHRA and CDR2 YSYEKL. The CDR3 contains 17 residues.

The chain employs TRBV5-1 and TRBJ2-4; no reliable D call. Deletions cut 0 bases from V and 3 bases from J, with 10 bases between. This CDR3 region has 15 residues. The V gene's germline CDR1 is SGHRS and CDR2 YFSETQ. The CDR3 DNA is TGCGCCAGCAGCTTGGCCGGTTCCGGCAAAAACATTCAGTACTTC. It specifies CASSLAGSGKNIQYF.

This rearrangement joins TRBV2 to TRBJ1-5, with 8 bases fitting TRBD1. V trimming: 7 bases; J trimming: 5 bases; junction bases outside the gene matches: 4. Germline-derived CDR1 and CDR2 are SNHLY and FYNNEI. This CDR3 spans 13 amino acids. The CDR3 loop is CASTRQGHQPQHF. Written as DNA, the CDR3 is TGTGCCAGCACCCGACAGGGGCATCAGCCCCAGCATTTT.

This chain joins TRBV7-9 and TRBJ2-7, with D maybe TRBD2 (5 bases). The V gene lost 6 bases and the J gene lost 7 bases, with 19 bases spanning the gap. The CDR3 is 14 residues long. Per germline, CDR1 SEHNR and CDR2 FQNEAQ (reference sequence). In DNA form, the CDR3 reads TGTGCCAGCAGTCGTACGGGAACTACTGGGGAGCAGTACTTC. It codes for CASSRTGTTGEQYF. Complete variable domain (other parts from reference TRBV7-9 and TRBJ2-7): DTGVSQNPRHKITKRGQNVTFRCDPISEHNRLYWYRQTLGQGPEFLTYFQNEAQLEKSRLLSDRFSAERPKGSFSTLEIQRTEQGDSAMYLCASSRTGTTGEQYFGPGTRLTVT.

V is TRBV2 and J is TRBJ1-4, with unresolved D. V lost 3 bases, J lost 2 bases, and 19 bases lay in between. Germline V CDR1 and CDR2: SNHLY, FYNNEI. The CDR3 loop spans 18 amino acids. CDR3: CASSEFAATGSTNEKLFF. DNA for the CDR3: TGTGCCAGCAGTGAGTTCGCGGCCACCGGGAGTACTAATGAAAAACTGTTTTTT.